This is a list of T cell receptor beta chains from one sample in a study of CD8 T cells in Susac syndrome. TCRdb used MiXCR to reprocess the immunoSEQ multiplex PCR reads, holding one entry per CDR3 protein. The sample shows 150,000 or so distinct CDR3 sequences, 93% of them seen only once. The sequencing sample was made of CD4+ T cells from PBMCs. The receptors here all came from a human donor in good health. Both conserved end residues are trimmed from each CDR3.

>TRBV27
ASSPLGGEKLF
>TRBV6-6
ASVGRVDTEAF
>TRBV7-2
ASSPGVRAVLH
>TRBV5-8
ASSPMGQGLSRSYEQY
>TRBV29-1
SVESGRGTGELF
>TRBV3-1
ASSQDQGAAGELF
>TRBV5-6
ASSLAYGTEAF
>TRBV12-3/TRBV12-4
ASRGLGDYGGYT
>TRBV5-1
ASSSDSTNSGNTIY
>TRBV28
ASSSPDIYGYT
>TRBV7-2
ASSLRGSGTDTQY
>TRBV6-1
ASSRDPLSALGTQY
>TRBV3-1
ASSQGARAEAF
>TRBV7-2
ASSYTGRTDTQY
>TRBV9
ASSVAPSGGGADTQY
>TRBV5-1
ASSLGTVLTDTQY
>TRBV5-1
ASSPRPNYGYT
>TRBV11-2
ASSPGPGGYGYT
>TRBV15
ATSSGLAGTHNEQF
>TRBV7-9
ASTSGEGYT
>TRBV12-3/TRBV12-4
ASSLEGFTEAF
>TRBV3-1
ASSQRDRGQGTQY
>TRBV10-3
AISVQGGNSPLH
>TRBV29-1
SVERAENTEAF
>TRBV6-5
ASSYSGNSYNEQF
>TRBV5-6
ASSLNGEKLF